The clone carrying this T cell receptor (beta chain) was detected once. The CDR3 sequence is 17 residues long. With V trimmed by 7 bases and J by 4 bases, 11 bases remained unmatched. The germline V gene encodes CDR1 MNHEY and CDR2 SMNVEV (reference sequence). This sample stems from a study of blood T cell repertoires in COVID-19. Some clones are missing from TCRdb's copy, which holds only in-frame ones; the method was immunoSEQ multiplex PCR. The profile covers fewer than 350,000 clones, with around 84% appearing a single time and around 1.8% taken by the ten largest. The V and J genes are TRBV27 and TRBJ2-7; 15 bases map to TRBD2. Sequenced: PBMCs or T cells enriched from blood (not recorded which). This clonotype was sampled from a woman aged 30 to 39 who had been exposed to COVID-19. CDR3 sequence: CASTPTGLAGGKYEQYF. The CDR3 DNA follows: TGTGCCAGCACCCCTACAGGACTAGCGGGAGGGAAATACGAGCAGTACTTC.